This entry concerns a single TCR beta chain. The data belong to a study of somatic mutations in cytotoxic T cells in rheumatoid arthritis. At the level of the study: Flow-sorting brought some V beta antibody-stained T-cell populations to nearly 100% purity, V beta1+ cells sequenced for TCRB among them.

The germline gives CDR1 MNHEY, CDR2 SMNVEV (reference sequence). The ends were cut back, 6 bases at V and 4 bases at J, with 10 bases in the middle. This CDR3 is built from 13 residues. How the authors handled the data: Matches to published virus-specific TCRB sequences were rare among patient CD8+ clones larger than 1%. Produced via immunoSEQ multiplex PCR; TCRdb's table is partial and in-frame only. V, J and clone size reflect that table, while D and trimming were determined from the DNA. The sample holds around 16,000 clones, roughly 80% seen once. The receptor's source is an adult with rheumatoid arthritis. Source material: CD8+ T cells sorted from blood. The chain recombines TRBV27 with TRBJ1-5; TRBD1 might be the D (5 bases). The CDR3 reads CASSEGPNQPQHF. The CDR3 coding sequence is TGTGCCAGCAGCGAGGGGCCAAATCAGCCCCAGCATTTT.